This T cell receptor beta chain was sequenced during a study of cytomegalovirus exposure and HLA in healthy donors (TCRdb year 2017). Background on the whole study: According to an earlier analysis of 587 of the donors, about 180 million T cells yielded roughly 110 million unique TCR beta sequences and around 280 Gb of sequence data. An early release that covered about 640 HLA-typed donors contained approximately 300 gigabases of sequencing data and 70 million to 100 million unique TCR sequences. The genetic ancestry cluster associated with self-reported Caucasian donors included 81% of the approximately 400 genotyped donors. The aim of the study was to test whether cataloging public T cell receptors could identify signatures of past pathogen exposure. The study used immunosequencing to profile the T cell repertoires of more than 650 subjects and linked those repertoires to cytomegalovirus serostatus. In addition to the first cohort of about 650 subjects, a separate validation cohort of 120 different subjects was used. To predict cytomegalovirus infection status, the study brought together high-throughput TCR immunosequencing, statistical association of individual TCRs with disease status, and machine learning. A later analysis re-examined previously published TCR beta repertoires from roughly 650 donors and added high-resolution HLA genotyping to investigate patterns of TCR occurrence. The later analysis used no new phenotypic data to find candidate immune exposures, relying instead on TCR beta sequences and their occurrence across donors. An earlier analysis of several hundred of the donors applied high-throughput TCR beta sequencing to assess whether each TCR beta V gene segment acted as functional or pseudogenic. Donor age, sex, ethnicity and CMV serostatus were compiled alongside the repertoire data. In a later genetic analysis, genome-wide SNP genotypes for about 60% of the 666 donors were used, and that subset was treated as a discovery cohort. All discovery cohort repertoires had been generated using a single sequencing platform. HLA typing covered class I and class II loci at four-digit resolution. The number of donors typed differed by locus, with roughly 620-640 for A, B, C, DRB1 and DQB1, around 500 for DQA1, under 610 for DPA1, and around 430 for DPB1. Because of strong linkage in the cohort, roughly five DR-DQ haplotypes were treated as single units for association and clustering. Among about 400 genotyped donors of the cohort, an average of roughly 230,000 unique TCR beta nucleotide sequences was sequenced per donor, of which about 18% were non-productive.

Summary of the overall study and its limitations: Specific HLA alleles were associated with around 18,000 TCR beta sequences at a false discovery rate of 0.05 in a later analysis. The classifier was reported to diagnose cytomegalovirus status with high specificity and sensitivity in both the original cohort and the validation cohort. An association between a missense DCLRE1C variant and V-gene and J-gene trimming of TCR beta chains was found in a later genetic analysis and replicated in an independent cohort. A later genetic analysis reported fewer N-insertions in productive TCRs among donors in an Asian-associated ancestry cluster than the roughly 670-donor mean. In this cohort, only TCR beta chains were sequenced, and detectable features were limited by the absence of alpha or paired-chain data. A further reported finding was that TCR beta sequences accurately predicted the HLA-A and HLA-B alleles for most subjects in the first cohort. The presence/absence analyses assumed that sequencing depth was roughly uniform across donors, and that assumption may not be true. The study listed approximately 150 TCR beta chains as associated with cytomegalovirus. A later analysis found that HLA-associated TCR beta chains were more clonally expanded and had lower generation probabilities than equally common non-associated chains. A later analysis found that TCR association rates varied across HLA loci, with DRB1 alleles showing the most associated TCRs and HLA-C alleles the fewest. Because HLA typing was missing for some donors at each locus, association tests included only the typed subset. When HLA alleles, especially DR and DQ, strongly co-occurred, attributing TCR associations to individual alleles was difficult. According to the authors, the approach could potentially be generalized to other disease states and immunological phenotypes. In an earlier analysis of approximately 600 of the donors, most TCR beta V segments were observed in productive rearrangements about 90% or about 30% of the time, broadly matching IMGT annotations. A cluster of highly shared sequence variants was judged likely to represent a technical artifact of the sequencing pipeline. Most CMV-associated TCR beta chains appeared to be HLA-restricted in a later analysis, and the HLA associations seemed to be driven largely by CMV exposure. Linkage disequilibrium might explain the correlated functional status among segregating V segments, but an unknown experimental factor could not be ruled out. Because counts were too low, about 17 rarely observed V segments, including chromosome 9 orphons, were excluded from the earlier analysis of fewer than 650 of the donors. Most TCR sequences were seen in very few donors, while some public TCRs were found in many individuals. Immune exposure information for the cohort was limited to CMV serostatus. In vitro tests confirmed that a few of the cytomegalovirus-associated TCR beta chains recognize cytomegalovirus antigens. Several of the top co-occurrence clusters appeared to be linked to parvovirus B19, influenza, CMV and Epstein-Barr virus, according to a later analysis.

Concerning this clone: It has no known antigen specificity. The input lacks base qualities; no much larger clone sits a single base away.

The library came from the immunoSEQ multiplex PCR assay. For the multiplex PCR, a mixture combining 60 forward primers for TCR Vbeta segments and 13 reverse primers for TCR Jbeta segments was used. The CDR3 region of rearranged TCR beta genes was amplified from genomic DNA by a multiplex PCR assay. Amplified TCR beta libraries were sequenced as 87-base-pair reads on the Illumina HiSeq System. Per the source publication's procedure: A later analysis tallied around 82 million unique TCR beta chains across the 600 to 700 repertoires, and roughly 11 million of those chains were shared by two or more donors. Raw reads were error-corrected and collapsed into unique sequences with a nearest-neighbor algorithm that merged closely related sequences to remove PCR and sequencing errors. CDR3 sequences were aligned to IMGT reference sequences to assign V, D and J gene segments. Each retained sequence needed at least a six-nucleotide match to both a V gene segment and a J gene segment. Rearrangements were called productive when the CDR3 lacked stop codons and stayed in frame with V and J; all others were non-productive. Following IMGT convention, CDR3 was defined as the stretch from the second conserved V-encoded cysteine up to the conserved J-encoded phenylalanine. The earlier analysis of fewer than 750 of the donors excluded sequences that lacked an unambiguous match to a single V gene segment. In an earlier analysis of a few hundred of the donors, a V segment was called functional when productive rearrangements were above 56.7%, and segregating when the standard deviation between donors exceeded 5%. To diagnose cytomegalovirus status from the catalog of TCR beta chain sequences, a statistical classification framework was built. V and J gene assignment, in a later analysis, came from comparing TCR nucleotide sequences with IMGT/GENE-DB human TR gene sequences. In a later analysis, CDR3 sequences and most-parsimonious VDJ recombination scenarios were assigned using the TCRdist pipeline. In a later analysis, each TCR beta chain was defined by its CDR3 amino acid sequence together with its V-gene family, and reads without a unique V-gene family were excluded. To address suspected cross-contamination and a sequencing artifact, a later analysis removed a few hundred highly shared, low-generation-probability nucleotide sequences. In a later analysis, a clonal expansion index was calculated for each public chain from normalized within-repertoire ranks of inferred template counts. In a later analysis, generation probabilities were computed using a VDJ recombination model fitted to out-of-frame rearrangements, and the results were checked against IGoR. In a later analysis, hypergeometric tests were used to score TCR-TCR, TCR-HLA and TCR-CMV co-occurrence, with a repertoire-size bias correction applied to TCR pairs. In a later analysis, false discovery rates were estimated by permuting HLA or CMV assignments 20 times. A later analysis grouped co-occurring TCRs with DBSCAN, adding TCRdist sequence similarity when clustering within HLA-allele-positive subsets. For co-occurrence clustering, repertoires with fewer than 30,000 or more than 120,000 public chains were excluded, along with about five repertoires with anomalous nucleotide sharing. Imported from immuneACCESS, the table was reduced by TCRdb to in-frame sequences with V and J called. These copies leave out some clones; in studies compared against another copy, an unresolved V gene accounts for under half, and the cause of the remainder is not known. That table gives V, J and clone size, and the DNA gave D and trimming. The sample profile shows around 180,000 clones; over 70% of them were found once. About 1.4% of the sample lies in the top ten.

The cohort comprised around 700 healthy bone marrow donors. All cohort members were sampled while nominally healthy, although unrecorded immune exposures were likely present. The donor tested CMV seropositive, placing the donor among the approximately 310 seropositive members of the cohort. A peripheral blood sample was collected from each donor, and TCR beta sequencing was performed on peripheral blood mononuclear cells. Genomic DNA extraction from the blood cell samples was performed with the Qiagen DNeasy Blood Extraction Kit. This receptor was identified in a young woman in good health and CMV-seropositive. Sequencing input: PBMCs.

The nucleotide sequence is TGTGCCAGCAGCCCGCTAGCGGGAGTCTACAATGAGCAGTTCTTC. The resulting protein is CASSPLAGVYNEQFF. Recombination joined TRBV6-5 with TRBJ2-1; 10 junctional bases match TRBD2. V is cut back by 6 bases and J by 3 bases, with 5 bases in the junction unmatched. Reading the germline V gene gives CDR1 MNHEY and CDR2 SVGAGI. Including the terminal cysteine and phenylalanine, the CDR3 comprises 15 residues. Only the CDR3 region is kept as DNA, spanning 45 bases read in frame from base 1.